Given below is one T cell receptor (beta chain) in context. These data belong to a study of blood T cell repertoires in COVID-19. Study-level information: T cells, B-cell-depleted T cells, or PBMCs provided the cDNA or gDNA that served as material.

The germline CDR1 and CDR2 sequences are SQVTM and ANQGSEA. V shed 7 bases and J shed 6 bases, with 15 bases lying between them. The CDR3 has 12 residues. Original methodology: Counts of nucleated cells, estimated from reference gene primer amplification, were obtained. Clones were read by immunoSEQ multiplex PCR, and TCRdb kept only the in-frame ones, dropping some. V, J and clone size derive from that table, while D and trimming were established from the DNA sequence. The table lists roughly 160,000 clones, about 86% of them singletons, with roughly 8% in the top ten. The J gene is TRBJ1-1, the V gene TRBV29-1, with a tentative D call TRBD1 (6 bases). The receptor was isolated from a man aged 55 to 70 with acute or convalescent COVID-19. The sample taken for sequencing was peripheral blood. CDR3 residues: CSASRGLAEAFF. CDR3 in DNA: TGCAGCGCAAGCAGGGGTTTGGCTGAAGCTTTCTTT.